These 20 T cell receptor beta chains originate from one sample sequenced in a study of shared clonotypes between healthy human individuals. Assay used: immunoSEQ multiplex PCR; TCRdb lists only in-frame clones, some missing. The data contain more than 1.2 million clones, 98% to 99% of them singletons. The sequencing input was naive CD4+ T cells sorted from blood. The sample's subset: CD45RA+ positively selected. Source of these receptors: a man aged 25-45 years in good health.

The CDR3 loop reads CASSGTSGITTYNEQFF. The CDR3 DNA is TGTGCCAGCAGCGGGACTAGCGGGATAACGACCTACAATGAGCAGTTCTTC. The J gene is TRBJ2-1, the V gene TRBV9; 12 bases are shared with TRBD2. This CDR3 comprises 17 residues. Trimming at V came to 3 bases and at J to 2 bases, leaving 6 bases not matched to a gene. Germline V CDR1 and CDR2: SGDLS, YYNGEE.

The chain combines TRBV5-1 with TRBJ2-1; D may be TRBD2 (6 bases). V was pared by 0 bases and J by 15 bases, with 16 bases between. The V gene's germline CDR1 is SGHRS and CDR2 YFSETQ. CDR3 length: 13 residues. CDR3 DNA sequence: TGCGCCAGCAGCTTGGGGGCGGGGCCGCACGCGTTCTTC. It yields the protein CASSLGAGPHAFF.

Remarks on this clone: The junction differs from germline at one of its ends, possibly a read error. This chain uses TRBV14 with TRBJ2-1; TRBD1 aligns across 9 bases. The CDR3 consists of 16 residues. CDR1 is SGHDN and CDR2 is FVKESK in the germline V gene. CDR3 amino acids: CASRQAGTGTYNEQFF. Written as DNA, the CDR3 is TGTGCCAGCAGGCAAGCCGGGACAGGGACCTACAATGAGCAGTTCTTC.

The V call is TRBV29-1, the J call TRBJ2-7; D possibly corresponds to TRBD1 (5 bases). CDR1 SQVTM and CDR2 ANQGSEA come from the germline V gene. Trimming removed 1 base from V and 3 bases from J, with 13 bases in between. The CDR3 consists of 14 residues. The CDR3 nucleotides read TGCAGCGTTGAAGGGGCAGGGCGAAACTACGAGCAGTACTTC. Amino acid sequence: CSVEGAGRNYEQYF.

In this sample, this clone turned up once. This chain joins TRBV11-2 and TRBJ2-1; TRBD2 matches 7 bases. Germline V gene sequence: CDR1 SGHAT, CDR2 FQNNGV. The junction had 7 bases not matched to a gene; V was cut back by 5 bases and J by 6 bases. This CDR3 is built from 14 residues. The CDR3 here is CASSLRGLLNEQFF. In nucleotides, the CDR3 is TGTGCCAGCAGCCTAAGGGGACTACTCAATGAGCAGTTCTTC.

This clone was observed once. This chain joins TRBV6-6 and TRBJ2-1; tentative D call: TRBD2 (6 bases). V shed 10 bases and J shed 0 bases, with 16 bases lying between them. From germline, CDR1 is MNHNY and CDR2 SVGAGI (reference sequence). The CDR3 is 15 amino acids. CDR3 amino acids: CANSPRGSSYNEQFF. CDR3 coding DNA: TGTGCCAACTCACCTCGGGGGAGCTCCTACAATGAGCAGTTCTTC.

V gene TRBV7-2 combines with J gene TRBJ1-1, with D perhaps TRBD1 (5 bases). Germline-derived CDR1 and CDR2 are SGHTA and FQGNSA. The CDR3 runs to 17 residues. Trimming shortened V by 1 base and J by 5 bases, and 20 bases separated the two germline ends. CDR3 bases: TGTGCCAGCAGCTTAGACTCTTGGGTCGGGGGATGGACTGAAGCTTTCTTT. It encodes CASSLDSWVGGWTEAFF.

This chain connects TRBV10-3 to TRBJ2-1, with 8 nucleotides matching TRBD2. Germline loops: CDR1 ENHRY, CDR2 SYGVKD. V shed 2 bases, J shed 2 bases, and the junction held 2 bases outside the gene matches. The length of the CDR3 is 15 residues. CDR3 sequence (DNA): TGTGCCATCAGTGAGGCAGCGGGAGCCTACAATGAGCAGTTCTTC. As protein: CAISEAAGAYNEQFF.

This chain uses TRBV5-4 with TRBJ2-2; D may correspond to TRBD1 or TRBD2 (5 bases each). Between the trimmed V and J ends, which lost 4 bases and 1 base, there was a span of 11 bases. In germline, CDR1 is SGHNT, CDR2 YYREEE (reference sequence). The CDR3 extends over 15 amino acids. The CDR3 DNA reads TGTGCCAGCAGCCCCGGGACCAAGAACACCGGGGAGCTGTTTTTT. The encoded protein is CASSPGTKNTGELFF.

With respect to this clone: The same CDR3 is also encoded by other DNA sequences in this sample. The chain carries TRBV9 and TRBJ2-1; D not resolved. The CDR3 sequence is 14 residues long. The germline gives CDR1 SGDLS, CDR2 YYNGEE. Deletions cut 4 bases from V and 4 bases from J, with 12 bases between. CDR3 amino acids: CASSLQSSYNEQFF. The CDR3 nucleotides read TGTGCCAGCAGCCTCCAAAGCTCGTACAATGAGCAGTTCTTC.

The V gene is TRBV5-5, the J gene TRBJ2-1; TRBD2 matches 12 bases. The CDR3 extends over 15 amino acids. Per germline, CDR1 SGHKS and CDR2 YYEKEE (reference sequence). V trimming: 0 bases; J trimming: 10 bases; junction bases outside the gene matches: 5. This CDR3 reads CASSLDRLAGVEQFF. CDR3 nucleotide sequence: TGTGCCAGCAGCTTGGACCGACTAGCGGGAGTGGAGCAGTTCTTC.

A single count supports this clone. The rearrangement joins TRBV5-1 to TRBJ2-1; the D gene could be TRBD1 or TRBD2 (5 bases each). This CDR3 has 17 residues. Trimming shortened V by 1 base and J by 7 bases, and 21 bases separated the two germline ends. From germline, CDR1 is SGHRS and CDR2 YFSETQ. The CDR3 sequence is CASSLPVRGDSGNEQFF. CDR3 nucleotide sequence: TGCGCCAGCAGCTTGCCCGTTAGAGGGGATTCGGGAAATGAGCAGTTCTTC. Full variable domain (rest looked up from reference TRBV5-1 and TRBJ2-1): KAGVTQTPRYLIKTRGQQVTLSCSPISGHRSVSWYQQTPGQGLQFLFEYFSETQRNKGNFPGRFSGRQFSNSRSEMNVSTLELGDSALYLCASSLPVRGDSGNEQFFGPGTRLTVL.

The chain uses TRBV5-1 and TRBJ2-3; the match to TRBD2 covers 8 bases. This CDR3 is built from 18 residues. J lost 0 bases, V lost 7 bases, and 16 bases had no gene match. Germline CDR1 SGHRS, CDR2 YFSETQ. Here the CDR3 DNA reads TGCGCCAGCGGGGGCTATAGCGGGGAACCTTCTAGCACAGATACGCAGTATTTT. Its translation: CASGGYSGEPSSTDTQYF.

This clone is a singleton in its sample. CDR3 sequence: CASSSAGANVLTF. For the CDR3, the DNA is TGTGCCAGCAGTTCGGCTGGGGCCAACGTCCTGACTTTC. The V call is TRBV28, the J call TRBJ2-6; D not certain. CDR1 and CDR2 from the germline V gene are MDHEN and SYDVKM. This CDR3 comprises 13 residues. The germline V and J ends were trimmed by 4 bases and 2 bases, with 3 bases remaining between them.

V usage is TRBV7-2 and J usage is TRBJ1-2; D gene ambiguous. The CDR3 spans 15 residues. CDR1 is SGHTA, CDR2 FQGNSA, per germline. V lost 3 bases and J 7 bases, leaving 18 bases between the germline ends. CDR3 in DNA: TGTGCCAGCAGCTTTTCCCTCGATGGAAACGGTGGCTACACCTTC. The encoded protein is CASSFSLDGNGGYTF.

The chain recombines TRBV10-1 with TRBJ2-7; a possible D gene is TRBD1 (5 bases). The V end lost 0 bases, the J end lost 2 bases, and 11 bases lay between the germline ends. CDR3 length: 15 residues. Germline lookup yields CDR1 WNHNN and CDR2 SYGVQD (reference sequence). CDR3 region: CASSESQGSPYEQYF. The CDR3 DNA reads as TGCGCCAGCAGTGAGTCCCAGGGCAGCCCCTACGAGCAGTACTTC.

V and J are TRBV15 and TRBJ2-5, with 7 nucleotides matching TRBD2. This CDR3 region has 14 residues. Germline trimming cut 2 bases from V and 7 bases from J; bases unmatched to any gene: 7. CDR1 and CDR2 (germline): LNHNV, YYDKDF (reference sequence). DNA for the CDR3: TGTGCCACCAGCAGAACACGGGAGGAGGGGACCCAGTACTTC. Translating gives CATSRTREEGTQYF.

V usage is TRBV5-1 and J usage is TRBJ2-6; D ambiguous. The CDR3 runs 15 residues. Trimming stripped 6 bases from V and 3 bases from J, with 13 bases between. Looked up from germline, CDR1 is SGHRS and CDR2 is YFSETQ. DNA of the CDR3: TGCGCCAGCACTCCGGGCGCAGGTGGGGCCAACGTCCTGACTTTC. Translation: CASTPGAGGANVLTF.

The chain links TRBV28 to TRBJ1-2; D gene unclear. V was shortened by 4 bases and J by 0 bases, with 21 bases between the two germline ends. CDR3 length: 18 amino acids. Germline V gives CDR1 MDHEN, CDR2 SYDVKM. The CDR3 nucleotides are TGTGCCAGCAGTTCCCCTCCTGGGCGAAAGTGGCCTAACTATGGCTACACCTTC. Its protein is CASSSPPGRKWPNYGYTF.

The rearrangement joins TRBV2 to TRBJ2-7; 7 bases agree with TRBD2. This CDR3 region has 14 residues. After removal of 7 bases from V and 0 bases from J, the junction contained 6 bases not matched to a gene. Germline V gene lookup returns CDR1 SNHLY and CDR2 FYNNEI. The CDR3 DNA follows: TGTGCCAGCATGGTTGGCGGGAGCTCCTACGAGCAGTACTTC. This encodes CASMVGGSSYEQYF.